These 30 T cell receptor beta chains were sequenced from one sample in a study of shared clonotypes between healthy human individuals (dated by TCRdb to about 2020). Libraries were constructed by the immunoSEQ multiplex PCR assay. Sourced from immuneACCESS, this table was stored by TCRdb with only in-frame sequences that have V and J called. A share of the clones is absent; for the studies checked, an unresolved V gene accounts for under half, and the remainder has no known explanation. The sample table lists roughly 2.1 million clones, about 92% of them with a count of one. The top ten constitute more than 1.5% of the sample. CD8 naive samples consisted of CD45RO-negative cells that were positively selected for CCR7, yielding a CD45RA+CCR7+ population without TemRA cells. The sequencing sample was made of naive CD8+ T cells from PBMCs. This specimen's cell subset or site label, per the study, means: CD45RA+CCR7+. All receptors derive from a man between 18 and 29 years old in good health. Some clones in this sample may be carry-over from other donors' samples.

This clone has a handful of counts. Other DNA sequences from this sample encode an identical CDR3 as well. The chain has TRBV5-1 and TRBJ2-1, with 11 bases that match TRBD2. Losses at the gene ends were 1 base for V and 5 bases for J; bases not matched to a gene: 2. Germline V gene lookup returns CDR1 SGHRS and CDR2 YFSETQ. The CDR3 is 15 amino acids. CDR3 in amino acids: CASSLQLAGDNEQFF. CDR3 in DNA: TGCGCCAGCAGCTTGCAACTAGCGGGAGACAATGAGCAGTTCTTC.

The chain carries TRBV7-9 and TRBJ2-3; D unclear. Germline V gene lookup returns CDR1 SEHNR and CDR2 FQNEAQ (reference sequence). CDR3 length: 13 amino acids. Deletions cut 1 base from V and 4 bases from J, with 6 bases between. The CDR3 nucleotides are TGTGCCAGCAGCTTAGTTGAGGCAGATACGCAGTATTTT. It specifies CASSLVEADTQYF.

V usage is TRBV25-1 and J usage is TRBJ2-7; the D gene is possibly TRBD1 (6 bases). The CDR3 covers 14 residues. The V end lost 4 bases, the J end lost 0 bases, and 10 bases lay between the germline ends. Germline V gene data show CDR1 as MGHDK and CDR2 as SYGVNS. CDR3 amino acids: CASSVGDTSYEQYF. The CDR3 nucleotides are TGTGCCAGCAGTGTAGGGGACACCTCCTACGAGCAGTACTTC.

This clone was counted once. DNA of the CDR3: TGTGCCAGCAGTTTCCAGGGGCGTCCAGATACGCAGTATTTT. Translating it yields CASSFQGRPDTQYF. The chain uses TRBV27 and TRBJ2-3; perhaps TRBD1 as D (6 bases). The CDR3 sequence is 14 residues long. Trimming took off 3 bases at V and 4 bases at J, with 11 bases between the two ends. Looked up from germline, CDR1 is MNHEY and CDR2 is SMNVEV (reference sequence).

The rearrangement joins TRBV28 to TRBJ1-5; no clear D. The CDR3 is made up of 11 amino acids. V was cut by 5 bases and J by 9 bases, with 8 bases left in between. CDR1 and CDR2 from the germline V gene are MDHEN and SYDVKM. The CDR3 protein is CASSPSGPQHF. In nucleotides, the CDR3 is TGTGCCAGCAGTCCCTCGGGGCCCCAGCATTTT.

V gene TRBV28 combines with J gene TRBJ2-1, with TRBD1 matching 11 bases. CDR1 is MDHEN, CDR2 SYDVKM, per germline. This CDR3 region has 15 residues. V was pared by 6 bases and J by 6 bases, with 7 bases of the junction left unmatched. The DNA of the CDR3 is TGTGCCAGCAGGCCCCGGGACAGGGGGTTCAATGAGCAGTTCTTC. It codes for CASRPRDRGFNEQFF.

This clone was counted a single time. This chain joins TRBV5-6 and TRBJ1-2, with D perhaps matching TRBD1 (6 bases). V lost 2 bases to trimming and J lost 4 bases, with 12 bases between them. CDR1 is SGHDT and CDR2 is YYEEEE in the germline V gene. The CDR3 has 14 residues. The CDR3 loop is CASSFRWGAYGYTF. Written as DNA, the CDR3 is TGTGCCAGCAGCTTCAGGTGGGGGGCCTATGGCTACACCTTC. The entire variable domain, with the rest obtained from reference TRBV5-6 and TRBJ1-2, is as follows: DAGVTQSPTHLIKTRGQQVTLRCSPKSGHDTVSWYQQALGQGPQFIFQYYEEEERQRGNFPDRFSGHQFPNYSSELNVNALLLGDSALYLCASSFRWGAYGYTFGSGTRLTVV.

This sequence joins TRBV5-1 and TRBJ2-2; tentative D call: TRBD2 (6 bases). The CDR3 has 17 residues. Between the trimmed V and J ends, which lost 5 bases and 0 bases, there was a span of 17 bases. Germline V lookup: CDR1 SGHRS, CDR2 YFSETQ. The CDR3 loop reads CASRGLAGTPNTGELFF. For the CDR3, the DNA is TGCGCCAGCAGGGGTTTGGCGGGGACTCCGAACACCGGGGAGCTGTTTTTT.

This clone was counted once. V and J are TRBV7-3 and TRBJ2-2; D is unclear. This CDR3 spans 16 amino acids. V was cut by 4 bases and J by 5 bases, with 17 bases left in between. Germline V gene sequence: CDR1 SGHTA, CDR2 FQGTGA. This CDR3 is CASSSFAARGTGELFF. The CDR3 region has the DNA TGTGCCAGCAGCTCCTTTGCGGCTCGTGGTACCGGGGAGCTGTTTTTT.

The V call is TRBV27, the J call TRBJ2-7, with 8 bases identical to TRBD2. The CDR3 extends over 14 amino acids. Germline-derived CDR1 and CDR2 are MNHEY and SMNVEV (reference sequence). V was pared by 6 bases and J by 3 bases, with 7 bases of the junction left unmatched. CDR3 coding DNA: TGTGCCAGCAGCGCGGGAGCGGGAGTCTACGAGCAGTACTTC. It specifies CASSAGAGVYEQYF.

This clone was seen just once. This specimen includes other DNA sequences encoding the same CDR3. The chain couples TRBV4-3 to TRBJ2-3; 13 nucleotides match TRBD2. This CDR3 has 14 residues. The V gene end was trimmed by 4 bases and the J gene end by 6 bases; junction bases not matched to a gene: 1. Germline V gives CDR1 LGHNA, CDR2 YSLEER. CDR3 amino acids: CASSPGLAGDTQYF. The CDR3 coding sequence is TGCGCCAGCAGCCCGGGACTAGCGGGGGATACGCAGTATTTT.

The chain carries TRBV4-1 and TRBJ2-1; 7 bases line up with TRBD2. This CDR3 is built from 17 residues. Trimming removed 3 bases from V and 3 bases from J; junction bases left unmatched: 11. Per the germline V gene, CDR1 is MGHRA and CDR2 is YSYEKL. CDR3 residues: CASSHAETSKNYNEQFF. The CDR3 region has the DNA TGCGCCAGCAGCCACGCCGAGACTAGCAAGAACTACAATGAGCAGTTCTTC.

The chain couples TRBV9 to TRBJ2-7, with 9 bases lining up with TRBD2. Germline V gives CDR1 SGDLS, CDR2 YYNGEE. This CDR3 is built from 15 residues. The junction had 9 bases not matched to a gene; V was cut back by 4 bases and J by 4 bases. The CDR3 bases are TGTGCCAGCAGCCCCTCGCCTAGCGGGAATTACGAGCAGTACTTC. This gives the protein CASSPSPSGNYEQYF. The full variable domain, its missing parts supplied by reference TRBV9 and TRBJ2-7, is DSGVTQTPKHLITATGQRVTLRCSPRSGDLSVYWYQQSLDQGLQFLIQYYNGEERAKGNILERFSAQQFPDLHSELNLSSLELGDSALYFCASSPSPSGNYEQYFGPGTRLTVT.

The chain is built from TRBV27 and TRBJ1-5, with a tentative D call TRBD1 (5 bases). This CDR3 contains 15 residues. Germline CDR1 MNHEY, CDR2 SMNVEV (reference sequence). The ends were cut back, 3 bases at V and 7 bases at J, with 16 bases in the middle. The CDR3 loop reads CASSLTVRVGQPQHF. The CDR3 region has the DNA TGTGCCAGCAGTTTGACAGTACGAGTGGGGCAGCCCCAGCATTTT.

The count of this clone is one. The CDR3 DNA sequence: TGTGCCAGCAGTGCCGCCGACAGAACAACAAACTCTAGCACAGATACGCAGTATTTT. Amino acids: CASSAADRTTNSSTDTQYF. This chain uses TRBV28 with TRBJ2-3; the D gene is possibly TRBD1 (5 bases). V was pared by 5 bases and J by 0 bases, with 24 bases between. CDR3 length equals 19 residues. In germline, CDR1 is MDHEN, CDR2 SYDVKM.

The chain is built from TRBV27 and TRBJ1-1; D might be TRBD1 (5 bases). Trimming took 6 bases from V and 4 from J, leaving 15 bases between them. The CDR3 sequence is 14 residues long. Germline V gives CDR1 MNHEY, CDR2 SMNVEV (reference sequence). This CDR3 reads CASRPWGRSTEAFF. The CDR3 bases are TGTGCCAGCAGGCCTTGGGGCCGGAGCACTGAAGCTTTCTTT.

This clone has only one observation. For the CDR3, the DNA is TGTGCCACCAGCAGCTGGACAGGGGGACATCAGCCCCAGCATTTT. Its translation: CATSSWTGGHQPQHF. This chain links TRBV15 with TRBJ1-5; 10 nucleotides line up with TRBD1. The CDR3 totals 15 residues. Germline CDR1 reads LNHNV; CDR2 reads YYDKDF (reference sequence). Losses at the gene ends were 3 bases for V and 5 bases for J; bases not matched to a gene: 4.

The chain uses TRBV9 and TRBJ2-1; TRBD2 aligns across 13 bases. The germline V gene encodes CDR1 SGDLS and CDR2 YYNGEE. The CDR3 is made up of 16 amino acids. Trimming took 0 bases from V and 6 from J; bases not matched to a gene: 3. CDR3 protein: CASSVAGTSGTNEQFF. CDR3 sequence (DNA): TGTGCCAGCAGCGTAGCGGGGACTAGCGGGACCAATGAGCAGTTCTTC.

The CDR3 DNA is TGTGCCAGCAGCTTAACTCAGGGACCTGGAAACACCATATATTTT. It translates to CASSLTQGPGNTIYF. V and J are TRBV7-8 and TRBJ1-3, with D maybe TRBD1 (5 bases). Between the trimmed V and J ends, which lost 2 bases and 2 bases, there was a span of 10 bases. The CDR3 sequence is 15 residues long. From germline, CDR1 is SGHVS and CDR2 FQNEAQ.

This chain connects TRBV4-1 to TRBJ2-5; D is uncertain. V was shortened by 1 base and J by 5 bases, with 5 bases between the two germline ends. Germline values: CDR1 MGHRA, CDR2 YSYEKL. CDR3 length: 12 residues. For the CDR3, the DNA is TGCGCCAGCAGCCAAGTTCATGAGACCCAGTACTTC. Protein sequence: CASSQVHETQYF.

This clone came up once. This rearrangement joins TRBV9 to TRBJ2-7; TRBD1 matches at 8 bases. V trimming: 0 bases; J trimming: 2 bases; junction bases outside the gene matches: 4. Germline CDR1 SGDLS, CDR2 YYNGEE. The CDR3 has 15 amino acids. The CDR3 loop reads CASSVGTGNTYEQYF. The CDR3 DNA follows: TGTGCCAGCAGCGTAGGGACAGGGAATACCTACGAGCAGTACTTC.

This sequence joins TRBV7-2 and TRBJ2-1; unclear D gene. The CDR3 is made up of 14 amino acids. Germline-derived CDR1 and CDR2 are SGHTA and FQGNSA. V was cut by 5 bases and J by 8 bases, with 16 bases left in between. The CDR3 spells CASSLNRAWHEQFF. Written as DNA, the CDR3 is TGTGCCAGCAGCCTGAACCGGGCCTGGCATGAGCAGTTCTTC. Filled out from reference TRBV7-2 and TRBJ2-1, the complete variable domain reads GAGVSQSPSNKVTEKGKDVELRCDPISGHTALYWYRQSLGQGLEFLIYFQGNSAPDKSGLPSDRFSAERTGGSVSTLTIQRTQQEDSAVYLCASSLNRAWHEQFFGPGTRLTVL.

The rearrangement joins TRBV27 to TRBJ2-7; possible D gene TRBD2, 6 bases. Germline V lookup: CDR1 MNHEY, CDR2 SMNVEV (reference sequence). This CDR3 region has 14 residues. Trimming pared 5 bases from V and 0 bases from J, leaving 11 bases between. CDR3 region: CASSQGLISYEQYF. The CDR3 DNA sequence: TGTGCCAGCAGTCAGGGACTGATCTCCTACGAGCAGTACTTC.

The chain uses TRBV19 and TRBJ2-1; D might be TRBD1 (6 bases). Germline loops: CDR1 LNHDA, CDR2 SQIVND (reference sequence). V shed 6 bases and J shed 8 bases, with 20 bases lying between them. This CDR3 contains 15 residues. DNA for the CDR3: TGTGCCAGTAGAAACAGGGAAGGGTCAGCCCATGAGCAGTTCTTC. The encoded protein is CASRNREGSAHEQFF. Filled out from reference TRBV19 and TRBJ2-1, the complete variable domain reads DGGITQSPKYLFRKEGQNVTLSCEQNLNHDAMYWYRQDPGQGLRLIYYSQIVNDFQKGDIAEGYSVSREKKESFPLTVTSAQKNPTAFYLCASRNREGSAHEQFFGPGTRLTVL.

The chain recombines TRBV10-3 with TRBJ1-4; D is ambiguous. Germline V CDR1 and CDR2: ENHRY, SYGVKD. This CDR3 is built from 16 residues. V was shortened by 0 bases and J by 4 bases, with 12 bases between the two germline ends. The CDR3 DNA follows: TGTGCCATCAGTGAGTCGAAGGGAAACAGTAATGAAAAACTGTTTTTT. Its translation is CAISESKGNSNEKLFF.

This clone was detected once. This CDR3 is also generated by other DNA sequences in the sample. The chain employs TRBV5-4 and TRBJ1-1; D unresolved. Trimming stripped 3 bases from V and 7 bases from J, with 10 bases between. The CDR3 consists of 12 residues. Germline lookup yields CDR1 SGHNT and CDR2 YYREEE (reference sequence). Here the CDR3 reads CASSSPLGEAFF. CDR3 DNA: TGTGCCAGCAGCTCCCCACTGGGTGAAGCTTTCTTT.

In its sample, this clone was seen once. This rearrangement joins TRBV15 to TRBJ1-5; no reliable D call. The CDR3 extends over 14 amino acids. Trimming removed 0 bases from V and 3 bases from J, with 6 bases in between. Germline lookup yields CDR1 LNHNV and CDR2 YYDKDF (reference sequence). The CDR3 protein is CATSRDGDNQPQHF. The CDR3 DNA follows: TGTGCCACCAGCAGAGACGGCGACAATCAGCCCCAGCATTTT.

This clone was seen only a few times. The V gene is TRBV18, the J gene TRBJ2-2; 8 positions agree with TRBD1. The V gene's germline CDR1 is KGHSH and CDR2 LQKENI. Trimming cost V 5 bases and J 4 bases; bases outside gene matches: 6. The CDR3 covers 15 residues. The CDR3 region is CASSLDRAGTGELFF. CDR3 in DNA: TGTGCCAGCTCATTGGACAGGGCTGGCACCGGGGAGCTGTTTTTT.

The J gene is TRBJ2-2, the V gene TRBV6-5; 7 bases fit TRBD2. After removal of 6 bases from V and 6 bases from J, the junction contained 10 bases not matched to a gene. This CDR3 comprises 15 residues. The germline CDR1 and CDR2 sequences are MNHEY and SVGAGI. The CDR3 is CASSPILARAGELFF. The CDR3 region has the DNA TGTGCCAGCAGCCCTATACTAGCGAGGGCCGGGGAGCTGTTTTTT.

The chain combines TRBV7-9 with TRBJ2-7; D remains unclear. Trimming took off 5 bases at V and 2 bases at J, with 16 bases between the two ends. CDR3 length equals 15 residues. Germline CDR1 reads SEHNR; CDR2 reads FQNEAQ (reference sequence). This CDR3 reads CASSPRFGLAYEQYF. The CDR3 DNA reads TGTGCCAGCAGCCCCCGGTTTGGCCTAGCCTACGAGCAGTACTTC.